This TCR beta chain appears in the sequencing data of a study of cytomegalovirus exposure and HLA in healthy donors. Profiled with immunoSEQ multiplex PCR; TCRdb holds only in-frame clones, not every one. The sample shows some 45,000 clones, over 85% of them seen only once. The clonotype was recovered from a woman between 18 and 29 years old in good health and CMV-seropositive. Sequenced material: PBMCs.

CDR3 nucleotides: TGTGCCTGCCGGACAGGGGGCCGCTATGGCTACACCTTC. Its translation: CACRTGGRYGYTF. V and J are TRBV30 and TRBJ1-2, with 11 bases aligning to TRBD1. The CDR3 is made up of 13 amino acids. Germline CDR1 is GTSNPN and CDR2 is SVGIG (reference sequence). V gave up 6 bases and J gave up 4 bases; unmatched junction bases: 4.